The 12 T cell receptor beta chains listed next were all sequenced from one sample in a study of blood T cell repertoires in COVID-19 (dated by TCRdb to about 2020). Libraries were prepared through the immunoSEQ multiplex PCR assay. In its TCRdb copy, this immuneACCESS table keeps in-frame sequences only and misses some clones. Where compared with another copy, unresolved V genes explain less than half of these, and the others have no known cause. For this sample there are more than 65,000 clones; over 80% appear just once. Less than 7% of the sample is taken by the ten largest. The sequencing sample was made of peripheral blood. Receptors were obtained from a woman aged 45-59 years with acute or convalescent COVID-19.

This rearrangement joins TRBV25-1 to TRBJ1-3; TRBD1 aligns across 8 bases. V lost 8 bases, J lost 4 bases, and 7 bases stayed unmatched. The germline CDR1 and CDR2 sequences are MGHDK and SYGVNS. CDR3 size: 14 residues. CDR3 coding DNA: TGTGCCAGCGCCAGGACAGGGTCCGGAAACACCATATATTTT. Translation gives CASARTGSGNTIYF.

The rearrangement joins TRBV18 to TRBJ2-7, with 9 bases that match TRBD1. This CDR3 comprises 13 residues. V lost 7 bases to trimming and J lost 2 bases; unmatched junction nucleotides: 3. Germline V gene lookup returns CDR1 KGHSH and CDR2 LQKENI. DNA of the CDR3: TGTGCCAGCTGGGGACAGGGCACCTACGAGCAGTACTTC. Its protein is CASWGQGTYEQYF.

The chain couples TRBV28 to TRBJ1-3; D unresolved. Germline values: CDR1 MDHEN, CDR2 SYDVKM. V lost 8 bases and J 0 bases, leaving 11 bases between the germline ends. The CDR3 spans 14 residues. CDR3 region: CASLRSLSGNTIYF. The CDR3 nucleotides read TGTGCCAGCCTCCGATCACTCTCTGGAAACACCATATATTTT.

The chain is built from TRBV6-4 and TRBJ2-1; 12 bases agree with TRBD1. V shed 6 bases and J 9 bases; nucleotides not matched to a gene: 9. This CDR3 has 15 amino acids. Germline V CDR1 and CDR2: MRHNA, SNTAGT. The chain's CDR3 is CASSTGTGGVGEQFF. The CDR3 DNA is TGTGCCAGCAGCACAGGGACAGGGGGCGTGGGTGAGCAGTTCTTC.

This clone has just one count. The rearrangement links TRBV9 to TRBJ2-1; perhaps TRBD2 as D (7 bases). V lost 3 bases to trimming and J lost 7 bases, with 17 bases between them. From germline, CDR1 is SGDLS and CDR2 YYNGEE. This CDR3 has 15 amino acids. CDR3 amino acids: CASSERGGAGNEQFF. The CDR3 nucleotides are TGTGCCAGCAGCGAGAGGGGGGGCGCCGGTAATGAGCAGTTCTTC.

The rearrangement links TRBV2 to TRBJ1-5; 8 nucleotides agree with TRBD1. This CDR3 has 16 amino acids. V dropped 2 bases and J dropped 6; count of bases not matched to a gene: 9. Germline V gene data show CDR1 as SNHLY and CDR2 as FYNNEI. The CDR3 loop is CASSETRQGSGQPQHF. The DNA for the CDR3 is TGTGCCAGCAGTGAAACCCGACAGGGGTCGGGTCAGCCCCAGCATTTT.

The chain uses TRBV7-3 and TRBJ2-2, with 11 bases that match TRBD2. CDR3 length: 15 residues. Germline V gene sequence: CDR1 SGHTA, CDR2 FQGTGA. V trimming: 4 bases; J trimming: 4 bases; junction bases outside the gene matches: 2. DNA of the CDR3: TGTGCCAGCAGCTCCGGGACTAGCGGCACCGGGGAGCTGTTTTTT. This gives the protein CASSSGTSGTGELFF.

The chain is built from TRBV9 and TRBJ2-3; TRBD2 matches at 10 bases. This CDR3 is 15 amino acids long. Germline CDR1 reads SGDLS; CDR2 reads YYNGEE. V trimming: 3 bases; J trimming: 2 bases; junction bases outside the gene matches: 3. CDR3 in DNA: TGTGCCAGCAGCGCTAGCGGGAGCGCCACAGATACGCAGTATTTT. Residues: CASSASGSATDTQYF.

The DNA for the CDR3 is TGTGCCAGCTCACCAGGGGGGGTCGGGGGTGAAGCCCAGCATTTT. Translating gives CASSPGGVGGEAQHF. The chain has TRBV18 and TRBJ1-5, with D possibly TRBD1 on 5 matching bases. CDR3 length: 15 amino acids. V lost 2 bases to trimming and J lost 11 bases, with 19 bases between them. CDR1 is KGHSH, CDR2 LQKENI, per germline.

The V call is TRBV19, the J call TRBJ2-1, with 9 nucleotides matching TRBD1. The germline V gene encodes CDR1 LNHDA and CDR2 SQIVND (reference sequence). The CDR3 contains 14 residues. The V and J ends lost 1 base and 11 bases, in that order; junction bases with no gene match: 6. The DNA of the CDR3 is TGTGCCAGTAGTATAGGTGGGACAGGGTCAAAGCAGTTCTTC. Residues: CASSIGGTGSKQFF.

The chain joins TRBV9 to TRBJ1-1; D is undetermined. The CDR3 spans 15 residues. Germline V gene lookup returns CDR1 SGDLS and CDR2 YYNGEE. V was shortened by 1 base and J by 5 bases, with 15 bases between the two germline ends. The CDR3 nucleotides read TGTGCCAGCAGCGTAACGGGGATGAGGAAAACTGAAGCTTTCTTT. It codes for CASSVTGMRKTEAFF.

CDR3 bases: TGTGCCAGCAGTTTATGGGGGGACTCAGGGCGCGAGCAGTACTTC. Protein product: CASSLWGDSGREQYF. The genes are TRBV28 and TRBJ2-7; D is possibly TRBD2 (6 bases). Germline V gene data show CDR1 as MDHEN and CDR2 as SYDVKM. The V gene lost 0 bases and the J gene lost 6 bases, with 15 bases spanning the gap. CDR3 length equals 15 residues. The whole variable domain, remainder taken from reference TRBV28 and TRBJ2-7, is DVKVTQSSRYLVKRTGEKVFLECVQDMDHENMFWYRQDPGLGLRLIYFSYDVKMKEKGDIPEGYSVSREKKERFSLILESASTNQTSMYLCASSLWGDSGREQYFGPGTRLTVT.